Listed below are T cell receptor beta chains from one sample, sequenced in a study of T cell responses to AZD1222 COVID-19 vaccine. Assay: immunoSEQ multiplex PCR; the TCRdb copy retains only in-frame clones and omits some. The data contain tens of thousands of clones, less than 90% of them singletons. The sample consisted of peripheral blood, taken 28 days after the second AZD1222 dose. All receptors come from an adult who received the AZD1222 COVID-19 vaccine. The CDR3 runs from the conserved cysteine through the conserved F or W. Each record gives: J gene, clone size, V gene, D gene, CDR3 length, CDR3 protein, CDR3 DNA. A D gene is named only where the DNA matches it firmly. The size of a clone is reported for some rows only, either as once, few or many, or as a class for expanded clones.

>TRBJ1-5|NA|TRBV6-5|TRBD1|14
CASRMDRGHQPQHF
TGTGCCAGCAGGATGGACAGGGGCCATCAGCCCCAGCATTTT
>TRBJ1-5|once|TRBV28|TRBD1|14
CASSSGQSNQPQHF
TGTGCCAGCAGTTCGGGACAGAGCAATCAGCCCCAGCATTTT
>TRBJ2-3|few|TRBV5-1|TRBD2|16
CASSSGRAGVADTQYF
TGCGCCAGCAGCTCAGGACGGGCGGGAGTGGCAGATACGCAGTATTTT
>TRBJ2-1|NA|TRBV24-1|TRBD2|16
CATSAVSGGNYNEQFF
TGTGCCACCAGTGCCGTTAGCGGGGGCAACTACAATGAGCAGTTCTTC
>TRBJ1-2|NA|TRBV30|NA|13
CAWSVSGNYGYTF
TGTGCCTGGAGTGTGTCCGGGAACTATGGCTACACCTTC
>TRBJ1-4|NA|TRBV25-1|NA|17
CASAEDGTRWANEKLFF
TGTGCCAGCGCGGAGGACGGAACAAGATGGGCTAATGAAAAACTGTTTTTT
>TRBJ2-7|NA|TRBV11-2|NA|16
CASSLTGLPKGYEQYF
TGTGCCAGCAGCTTGACAGGCTTACCCAAAGGCTACGAGCAGTACTTC
>TRBJ1-1|NA|TRBV2|TRBD1|13
CASKTGVNTEAFF
TGTGCCAGCAAGACAGGGGTGAACACTGAAGCTTTCTTT
>TRBJ1-5|NA|TRBV5-5|NA|14
CASSVLRETQPQHF
TGTGCCAGCAGCGTGCTCAGGGAGACTCAGCCCCAGCATTTT
>TRBJ2-1|NA|TRBV9|NA|13
CASSVGPTGEQFF
TGTGCCAGCAGCGTAGGGCCAACGGGTGAGCAGTTCTTC
>TRBJ1-5|NA|TRBV29-1|TRBD1|14
CSAAQGAAGQPQHF
TGCAGCGCTGCCCAGGGGGCCGCGGGTCAGCCCCAGCATTTT
>TRBJ2-3|NA|TRBV18|NA|14
CASSPQQGSDTQYF
TGTGCCAGCTCACCACAACAGGGATCAGATACGCAGTATTTT
>TRBJ2-1|NA|TRBV5-1|NA|13
CASSLQGYNEQFF
TGCGCCAGCAGCCTCCAGGGGTACAATGAGCAGTTCTTC
>TRBJ1-5|NA|TRBV19|TRBD1|15
CASSAVQGRYQPQHF
TGTGCCAGTAGTGCGGTACAGGGGCGGTATCAGCCCCAGCATTTT
>TRBJ2-1|few|TRBV9|TRBD1|13
CASTRQGAGEQFF
TGTGCCAGCACCAGACAGGGGGCTGGTGAGCAGTTCTTC
>TRBJ1-5|NA|TRBV19|NA|14
CASSIQGINQPQHF
TGTGCCAGTAGTATACAGGGCATCAATCAGCCCCAGCATTTT
>TRBJ1-6|NA|TRBV2|NA|11
CASSDLSPLHF
TGTGCCAGCAGTGATCTTTCACCCCTCCACTTT
>TRBJ2-2|NA|TRBV7-3|TRBD2|18
CASSLNAGGLSNTGELFF
TGTGCCAGCAGCTTAAACGCGGGAGGTCTATCGAACACCGGGGAGCTGTTTTTT
>TRBJ1-5|NA|TRBV7-9|TRBD1|14
CASSLQGEGQPQHF
TGTGCCAGCAGCTTACAGGGGGAGGGTCAGCCCCAGCATTTT
>TRBJ2-3|NA|TRBV3-1/TRBV3-2|NA|14
CASSQGIGGDTQYF
TGTGCCAGCAGCCAAGGAATAGGGGGTGATACGCAGTATTTT
>TRBJ2-3|NA|TRBV7-3|TRBD1|14
CASSLGTGTDTQYF
TGTGCCAGCAGCCTAGGGACAGGAACAGATACGCAGTATTTT
>TRBJ1-1|NA|TRBV23-1|NA|16
CASSQSSRTINTEAFF
TGCGCCAGCAGTCAATCGTCCAGGACGATAAACACTGAAGCTTTCTTT
>TRBJ1-2|NA|TRBV19|NA|15
CASSENIRHNYGYTF
TGTGCCAGTAGTGAAAACATCCGACATAACTATGGCTACACCTTC
>TRBJ2-2|NA|TRBV4-2|TRBD2|17
CASSQDGLAERTGELFF
TGTGCCAGCAGCCAAGACGGGCTAGCGGAGAGGACCGGGGAGCTGTTTTTT
>TRBJ2-7|NA|TRBV19|TRBD1|15
CASSIGPGGVYEQYF
TGTGCCAGTAGTATAGGTCCAGGGGGCGTGTACGAGCAGTACTTC
>TRBJ2-1|NA|TRBV4-1|NA|14
CASSQQVVVTKQFF
TGCGCCAGCAGCCAACAGGTGGTTGTGACTAAGCAGTTCTTC
>TRBJ1-4|once|TRBV18|NA|14
CASSLTTRWEKLFF
TGTGCCAGCTCACTAACTACCCGCTGGGAAAAACTGTTTTTT
>TRBJ2-3|NA|TRBV7-2|NA|14
CASSLSHYPDTQYF
TGTGCCAGCAGCTTATCTCACTACCCCGATACGCAGTATTTT
>TRBJ1-1|NA|TRBV3-1/TRBV3-2|NA|13
CASSQWGDTEAFF
TGTGCCAGCAGCCAATGGGGTGACACTGAAGCTTTCTTT
>TRBJ2-7|NA|TRBV5-6|NA|15
CASSWGVNPSDEQYF
TGTGCCAGCAGCTGGGGGGTCAATCCCTCGGATGAGCAGTACTTC
>TRBJ2-2|NA|TRBV5-4|NA|16
CASSLGGGLNTGELFF
TGTGCCAGCAGCCTGGGAGGGGGGCTGAACACCGGGGAGCTGTTTTTT
>TRBJ1-1|NA|TRBV6-5|TRBD1|14
CASSLTTAGTGAFF
TGTGCCAGCAGTTTAACCACAGCCGGGACAGGGGCTTTCTTT
>TRBJ1-2|NA|TRBV28|NA|15
CASSPARAGGYGYTF
TGTGCCAGCAGTCCCGCCCGGGCCGGCGGCTATGGCTACACCTTC
>TRBJ2-2|NA|TRBV9|NA|15
CASSVTGTPYGELFF
TGTGCCAGCAGCGTCACCGGGACGCCGTACGGGGAGCTGTTTTTT
>TRBJ2-7|NA|TRBV2|NA|12
CASSGTGYEQYF
TGTGCCAGCAGTGGGACGGGGTACGAGCAGTACTTC
>TRBJ1-2|NA|TRBV7-2|TRBD1|15
CASSPDRGSWYGYTF
TGTGCCAGCAGCCCGGACAGGGGGTCTTGGTATGGCTACACCTTC
>TRBJ1-1|NA|TRBV15|NA|14
CAAQQVPGNTEAFF
TGTGCCGCCCAACAGGTTCCAGGGAACACTGAAGCTTTCTTT
>TRBJ2-7|few|TRBV6-5|NA|14
CASSYGGSSHEQYF
TGTGCCAGCAGTTACGGGGGTAGTAGCCACGAGCAGTACTTC
>TRBJ2-7|few|TRBV20-1|TRBD2|15
CSASRGGSLVDEQYF
TGCAGTGCTAGTCGGGGCGGGAGCTTGGTGGACGAGCAGTACTTC
>TRBJ1-5|NA|TRBV7-2|NA|14
CASSSGISNQPQHF
TGTGCCAGCAGCTCGGGGATTAGCAATCAGCCCCAGCATTTT
>TRBJ1-5|NA|TRBV30|NA|14
CAWSDQIGNQPQHF
TGTGCCTGGAGTGACCAAATCGGCAATCAGCCCCAGCATTTT
>TRBJ1-4|NA|TRBV27|NA|15
CASRSSTATNEKLFF
TGTGCCAGCAGGAGCTCTACCGCAACTAATGAAAAACTGTTTTTT
>TRBJ2-1|NA|TRBV5-4|TRBD1|15
CASSRETGPYNEQFF
TGTGCCAGCAGCCGCGAGACAGGGCCCTACAATGAGCAGTTCTTC
>TRBJ1-1|NA|TRBV30|NA|13
CAWSVLSGTEAFF
TGTGCCTGGAGTGTACTCTCCGGCACTGAAGCTTTCTTT
>TRBJ2-7|NA|TRBV6-6|NA|12
CASSPQENEQYF
TGTGCCAGCAGCCCACAGGAGAACGAGCAGTACTTC
>TRBJ1-5|NA|TRBV2|NA|13
CASSESGNQPQHF
TGTGCCAGCAGTGAAAGTGGCAATCAGCCCCAGCATTTT
>TRBJ2-7|NA|TRBV27|TRBD1|15
CASSSPGQGSHEQYF
TGTGCCAGCAGCTCACCGGGACAGGGAAGCCACGAGCAGTACTTC
>TRBJ2-3|NA|TRBV5-1|NA|16
CASSLRGGGSPDTQYF
TGCGCCAGCAGCTTAAGGGGAGGAGGGTCCCCAGATACGCAGTATTTT
>TRBJ2-4|NA|TRBV25-1|TRBD1|16
CASTNSPGQGKNIQYF
TGTGCCAGCACCAACTCGCCCGGACAGGGGAAAAACATTCAGTACTTC
>TRBJ1-1|NA|TRBV19|TRBD1|15
CASSIMGTGGTEAFF
TGTGCCAGTAGTATAATGGGGACAGGGGGGACTGAAGCTTTCTTT
>TRBJ1-4|NA|TRBV18|NA|17
CASSGQTLVATNEKLFF
TGTGCCAGCTCAGGACAGACACTAGTTGCAACTAATGAAAAACTGTTTTTT
>TRBJ1-2|NA|TRBV28|NA|16
CASSLLVRASGYGYTF
TGTGCCAGCAGTTTACTTGTGCGCGCTTCTGGGTATGGCTACACCTTC
>TRBJ1-1|NA|TRBV7-9|NA|13
CASSPQGHTEAFF
TGTGCCAGCAGCCCCCAGGGACACACTGAAGCTTTCTTT
>TRBJ1-2|NA|TRBV28|TRBD1|16
CASISGTGGLHYGYTF
TGTGCCAGCATTTCCGGGACAGGGGGCTTGCACTATGGCTACACCTTC
>TRBJ2-3|few|TRBV7-9|NA|13
CASGDRRTDTQYF
TGTGCCAGCGGCGACAGACGCACAGATACGCAGTATTTT
>TRBJ2-2|NA|TRBV6-2/TRBV6-3|TRBD1|15
CASSPGGRRTGELFF
TGTGCCAGCAGCCCAGGGGGCCGTCGCACCGGGGAGCTGTTTTTT
>TRBJ1-5|once|TRBV28|NA|16
CASSTSRVYSNQPQHF
TGTGCCAGCAGTACGTCCAGGGTTTATAGCAATCAGCCCCAGCATTTT
>TRBJ1-1|few|TRBV6-2/TRBV6-3|TRBD1|16
CASSYPLTGGWNEAFF
TGTGCCAGCAGTTACCCCCTGACAGGGGGCTGGAATGAAGCTTTCTTT
>TRBJ2-7|NA|TRBV28|TRBD1|17
CASSFLPGQAITYEQYF
TGTGCCAGCAGTTTCCTCCCGGGACAGGCGATCACCTACGAGCAGTACTTC
>TRBJ2-7|NA|TRBV2|NA|12
CASRVASYEQYF
TGTGCCAGCAGGGTCGCCTCCTACGAGCAGTACTTC